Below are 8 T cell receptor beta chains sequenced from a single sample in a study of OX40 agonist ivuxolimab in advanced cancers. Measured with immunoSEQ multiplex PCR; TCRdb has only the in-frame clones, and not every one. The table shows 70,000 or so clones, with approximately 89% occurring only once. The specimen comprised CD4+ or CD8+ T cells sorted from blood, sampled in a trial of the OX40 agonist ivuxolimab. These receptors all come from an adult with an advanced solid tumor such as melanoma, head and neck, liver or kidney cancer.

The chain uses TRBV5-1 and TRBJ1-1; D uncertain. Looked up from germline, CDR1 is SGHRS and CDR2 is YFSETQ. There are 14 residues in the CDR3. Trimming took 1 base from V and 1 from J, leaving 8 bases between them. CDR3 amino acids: CASSLKPPNTEAFF. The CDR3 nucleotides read TGCGCCAGCAGCTTGAAACCGCCGAACACTGAAGCTTTCTTT.

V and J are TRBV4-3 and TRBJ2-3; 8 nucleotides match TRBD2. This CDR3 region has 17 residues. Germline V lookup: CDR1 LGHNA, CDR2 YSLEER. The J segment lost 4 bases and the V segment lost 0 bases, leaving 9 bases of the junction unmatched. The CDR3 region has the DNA TGCGCCAGCAGCCAAGATCCCAGCGGGGGATTGTCAGATACGCAGTATTTT. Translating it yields CASSQDPSGGLSDTQYF.

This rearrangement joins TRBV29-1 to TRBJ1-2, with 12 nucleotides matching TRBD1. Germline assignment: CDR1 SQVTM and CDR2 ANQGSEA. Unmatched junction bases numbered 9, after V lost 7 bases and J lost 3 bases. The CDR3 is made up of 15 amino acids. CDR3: CSGSTGTGGYYGYTF. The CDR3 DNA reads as TGCAGCGGTAGTACCGGGACAGGGGGCTACTATGGCTACACCTTC.

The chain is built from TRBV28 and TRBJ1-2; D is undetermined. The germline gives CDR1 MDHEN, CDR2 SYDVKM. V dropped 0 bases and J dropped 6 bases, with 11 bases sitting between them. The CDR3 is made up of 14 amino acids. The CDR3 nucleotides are TGTGCCAGCAGTTTATGGGTCAGGAGAAATGGCTACACCTTC. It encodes CASSLWVRRNGYTF.

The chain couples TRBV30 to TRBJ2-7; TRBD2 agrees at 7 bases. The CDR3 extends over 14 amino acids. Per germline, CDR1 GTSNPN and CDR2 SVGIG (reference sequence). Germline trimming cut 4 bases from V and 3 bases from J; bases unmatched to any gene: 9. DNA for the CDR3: TGTGCCTGGAAACGGCTAGCGGAGGGCTACGAGCAGTACTTC. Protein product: CAWKRLAEGYEQYF.

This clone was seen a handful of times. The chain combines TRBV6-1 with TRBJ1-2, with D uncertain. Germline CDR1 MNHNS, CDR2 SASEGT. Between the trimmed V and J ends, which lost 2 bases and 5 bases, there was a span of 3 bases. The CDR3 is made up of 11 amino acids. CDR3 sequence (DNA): TGTGCCAGCAGTGAACGTTATGGCTACACCTTC. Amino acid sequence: CASSERYGYTF.

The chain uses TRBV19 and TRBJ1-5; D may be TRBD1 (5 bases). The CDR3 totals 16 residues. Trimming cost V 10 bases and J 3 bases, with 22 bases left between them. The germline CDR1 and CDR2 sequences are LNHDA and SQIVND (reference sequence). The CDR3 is CATQAYTLGPNQPQHF. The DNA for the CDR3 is TGTGCCACTCAAGCTTATACCTTGGGGCCCAATCAGCCCCAGCATTTT.

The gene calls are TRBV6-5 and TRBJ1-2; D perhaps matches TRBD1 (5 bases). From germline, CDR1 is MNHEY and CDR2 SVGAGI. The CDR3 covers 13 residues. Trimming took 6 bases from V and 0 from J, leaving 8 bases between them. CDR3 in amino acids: CASRQTANYGYTF. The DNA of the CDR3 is TGTGCCAGCAGACAGACAGCTAACTATGGCTACACCTTC.